This TCR beta chain comes out of a study of blood T cell repertoires in COVID-19. On the study more broadly: Both acute and convalescent COVID-19 samples were obtained from the United States, Italy and Spain.

The germline V gene has CDR1 GTSNPN and CDR2 SVGIG (reference sequence). The length of the CDR3 is 13 residues. V gave up 4 bases and J gave up 5 bases; unmatched junction bases: 4. Under the authors' procedure: Quantification of nucleated cells was approximated via reference gene primer amplification. Profiled with immunoSEQ multiplex PCR; TCRdb holds only in-frame clones, not every one. For V, J and clone size, that table is used; D and trimming come from the DNA. The sample consists of 220,000 or so clones, around 82% of them appearing once. The TCR sequence derives from a woman of 80 years or more with acute or convalescent COVID-19. The sequenced sample consisted of peripheral blood. V and J are TRBV30 and TRBJ2-2, with 7 positions matching TRBD2. The CDR3 nucleotides are TGTGCCTGGATGCGGGGGTGGACCGGGGAGCTGTTTTTT. Translating gives CAWMRGWTGELFF.